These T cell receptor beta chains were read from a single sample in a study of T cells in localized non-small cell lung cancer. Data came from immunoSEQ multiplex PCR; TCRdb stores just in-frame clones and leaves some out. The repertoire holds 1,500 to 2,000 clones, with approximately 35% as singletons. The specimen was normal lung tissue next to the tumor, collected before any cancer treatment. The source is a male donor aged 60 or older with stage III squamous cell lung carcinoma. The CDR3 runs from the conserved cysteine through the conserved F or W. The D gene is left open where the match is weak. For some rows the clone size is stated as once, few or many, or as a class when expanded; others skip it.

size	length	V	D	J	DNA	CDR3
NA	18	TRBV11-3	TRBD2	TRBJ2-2	TGTGCCAGCAGCCTGCCTGGACTAGCGGGGGGTTCGACCGGGGAGCTGTTTTTT	CASSLPGLAGGSTGELFF
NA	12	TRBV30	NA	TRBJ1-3	TGTGCCTGGAGTAATTCCAGAAACACCATATATTTT	CAWSNSRNTIYF
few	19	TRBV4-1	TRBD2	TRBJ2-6	TGCGCCAGCAGCCATATCGGACTAGCGGAAATCTCTGGGGCCAACGTCCTGACTTTC	CASSHIGLAEISGANVLTF
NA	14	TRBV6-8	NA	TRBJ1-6	TGTGCCAGCAGGAGGCAAACCAACGGTTCACCCCTCCACTTT	CASRRQTNGSPLHF
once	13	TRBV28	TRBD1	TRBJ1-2	TGTGCCAGCAGTTTCGAGGGGGCGCGAGGCTACACCTTC	CASSFEGARGYTF
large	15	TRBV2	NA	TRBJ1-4	TGTGCCAGCAGCGATACCAGAGCGATAAATGAAAAACTGTTTTTT	CASSDTRAINEKLFF
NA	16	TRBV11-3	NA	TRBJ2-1	TGTGCCAGCAGCCCCCGGGACGGGAGCTCCTACAATGAGCAGTTCTTC	CASSPRDGSSYNEQFF
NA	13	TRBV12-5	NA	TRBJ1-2	TGTGCTAGTGGTTTGGTCCAGGTCCATGGCTACACCTTC	CASGLVQVHGYTF
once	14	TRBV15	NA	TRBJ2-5	TGTGCCACCAGCAGAGATGGAGGCGTGAAGACCCAGTACTTC	CATSRDGGVKTQYF
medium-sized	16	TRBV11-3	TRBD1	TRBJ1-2	TGTGCCAGCAGCCCCCAGTCCGGCCAGGGGGCGGGTGGCTACACCTTC	CASSPQSGQGAGGYTF
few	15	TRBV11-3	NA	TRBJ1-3	TGTGCCAGCAGCTACCTCGGGACACCCGGAAACACCATATATTTT	CASSYLGTPGNTIYF
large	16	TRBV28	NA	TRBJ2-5	TGTGCCAGCAGTTTCCCTTCGAGGGGGGGCGCGAAGACCCAGTACTTC	CASSFPSRGGAKTQYF
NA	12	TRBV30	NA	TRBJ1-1	TGTGCCTGGATTTGGTTGGACAGAGAAGCTTTCTTT	CAWIWLDREAFF
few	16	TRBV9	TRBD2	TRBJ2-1	TGTGCCAGCAGCGTAGCCGAGCGGGGGGCCCTCAATGAGCAGTTCTTC	CASSVAERGALNEQFF
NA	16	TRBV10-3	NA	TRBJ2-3	TGTGCCATCAGTGAGAAAAGCTCTTGGTACACAGATACGCAGTATTTT	CAISEKSSWYTDTQYF
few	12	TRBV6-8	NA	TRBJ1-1	TGTGCCTCCTCGACTGCGAACACTGAAGCTTTCTTT	CASSTANTEAFF
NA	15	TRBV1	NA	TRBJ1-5	TGCGCCAGCAGCCAACGCACCGGCCCCTCTCAGCCCCAGCATTTT	CASSQRTGPSQPQHF
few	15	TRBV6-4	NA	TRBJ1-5	TGTGCCAGCAGTTCTCACGGGATTAGCAATCAGCCCCAGCATTTT	CASSSHGISNQPQHF
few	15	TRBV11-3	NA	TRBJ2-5	TGTGCCAGCAGCTTAGATGGTCAGGGTCAAGAGACCCAGTACTTC	CASSLDGQGQETQYF
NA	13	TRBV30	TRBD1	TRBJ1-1	TGTGCCTGGAAGGGCAGGGGGTTGGATGAAGCTTTCTTT	CAWKGRGLDEAFF
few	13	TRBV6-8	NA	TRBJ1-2	TGTGCCAGCAGTTACTCGGGCAGGGATGGCTACACCTTC	CASSYSGRDGYTF
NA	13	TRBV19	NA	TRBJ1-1	TGTGCCAGTAGTTGGGGTTTGAACACTGAAGCTTTCTTT	CASSWGLNTEAFF
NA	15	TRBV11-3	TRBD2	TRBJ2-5	TGTGCCAGCAGCTTAGAAACTAGCGGGGGAGAGACCCAGTACTTC	CASSLETSGGETQYF
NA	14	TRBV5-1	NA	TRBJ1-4	TGCGCCAGCAGTTTTGGACAGTTCCCTGAAAAACTGTTTTTT	CASSFGQFPEKLFF
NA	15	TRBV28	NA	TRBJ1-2	TGTGCCAGCAGTACTGGTGGTTTACTCAACTATGGCTACACCTTC	CASSTGGLLNYGYTF
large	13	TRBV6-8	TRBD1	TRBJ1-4	TGTGCCAGCTCGACAGGGGTTAGGGAAAAACTGTTTTTT	CASSTGVREKLFF
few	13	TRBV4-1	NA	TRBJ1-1	TGCGCCAGCAGCCAAACCGGGAACACTGAAGCTTTCTTT	CASSQTGNTEAFF
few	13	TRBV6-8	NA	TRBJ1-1	TGTGCCACCGTGTGGAGTAAAGACACTGAAGCTTTCTTT	CATVWSKDTEAFF
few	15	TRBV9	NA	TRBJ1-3	TGTGCCAGCAGCCCAAGTCACGGGTCGGGAAACACCATATATTTT	CASSPSHGSGNTIYF
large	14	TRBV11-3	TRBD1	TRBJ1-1	TGTGCCAGCAGCTGGGGACAGATGAACACTGAAGCTTTCTTT	CASSWGQMNTEAFF
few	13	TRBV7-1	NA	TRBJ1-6	TGTGCCAGCAGCTTTAGGGGTAATTCACCCCTCCACTTT	CASSFRGNSPLHF
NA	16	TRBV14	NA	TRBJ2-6	TGTGCCAACAGCCAGAGAACGGGGGTCGGGGCCAACGTCCTGACTTTC	CANSQRTGVGANVLTF
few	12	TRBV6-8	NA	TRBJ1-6	TGTGCCAGCAGGACAGATAATTCACCCCTCCACTTT	CASRTDNSPLHF
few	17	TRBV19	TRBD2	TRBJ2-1	TGTGCCAGTACGGATTTAAGTAGCGGGGGGGCTCTCAATGAGCAGTTCTTC	CASTDLSSGGALNEQFF
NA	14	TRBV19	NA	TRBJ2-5	TGTGCCAGTAGTGATATGTGGGGGCGGGAGACCCAGTACTTC	CASSDMWGRETQYF
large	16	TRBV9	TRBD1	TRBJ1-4	TGTGCCAGCAGTTCTCCCTGGGACAGCTATAATGAAAAACTGTTTTTT	CASSSPWDSYNEKLFF